The 31 T cell receptor beta chains below all came from one sample that was sequenced in a study of OX40 agonist ivuxolimab in advanced cancers. Receptor amplification or capture employed the immunoSEQ multiplex PCR assay. Here the immuneACCESS table is served through TCRdb, limited to in-frame sequences with V and J called. Missing clones are a known gap in these copies; in checked studies unresolved V genes cover under half, and the rest lacks a known reason. The sample table contains about 60,000 clones; only one count was recorded for roughly four fifths of them. The ten largest clonotypes hold approximately 1% of the sample. The material sequenced was CD4+ or CD8+ T cells sorted from blood, taken in a trial of the OX40 agonist ivuxolimab. These receptors all stem from an adult with an advanced solid tumor such as melanoma, head and neck, liver or kidney cancer.

This chain links TRBV4-2 with TRBJ1-5; D call uncertain. Trimming took off 0 bases at V and 5 bases at J, with 11 bases between the two ends. This CDR3 comprises 15 residues. Germline CDR1 is LGHNA and CDR2 is YNFKEQ. CDR3 coding DNA: TGTGCCAGCAGCCAAGATCGGGGATCTCATCAGCCCCAGCATTTT. Translating it yields CASSQDRGSHQPQHF.

This chain connects TRBV21-1 to TRBJ1-5. TRBV21-1 is an annotated pseudogene. The CDR3 has 16 amino acids. The CDR3 reads CASSNGGQGGNQPQHF. CDR3 nucleotides: TGTGCCAGCAGCAACGGCGGGCAGGGTGGCAATCAGCCCCAGCATTTT.

Details on this clone: One end of the junction varies from germline; a read error may be responsible. The chain joins TRBV10-3 to TRBJ1-1; TRBD1 is a possible D gene (5 bases). Germline V gene sequence: CDR1 ENHRY, CDR2 SYGVKD. CDR3 length: 14 residues. The CDR3 reads CATSTGRANTEAFF. The CDR3 region has the DNA TGTGCCACCAGTACAGGCAGGGCCAACACTGAAGCTTTCTTT.

The V call is TRBV4-1, the J call TRBJ1-1; the D gene is possibly TRBD1 (5 bases). The CDR3 contains 17 residues. The V gene's germline CDR1 is MGHRA and CDR2 YSYEKL. V was pared by 4 bases and J by 3 bases, with 21 bases between. The CDR3 region is CASSPRAGGTLDTEAFF. The DNA for the CDR3 is TGCGCCAGCAGCCCCCGGGCCGGGGGTACCTTGGACACTGAAGCTTTCTTT.

This sequence joins TRBV2 and TRBJ2-5; possibly TRBD2 for D (6 bases). From germline, CDR1 is SNHLY and CDR2 FYNNEI. The CDR3 spans 13 residues. Trimming left V 7 bases short and J 2 bases short, with 11 bases between. CDR3 sequence: CASNKGTQETQYF. As DNA, the CDR3 is TGTGCCAGCAATAAGGGGACTCAAGAGACCCAGTACTTC. The full variable domain, with the rest looked up from reference TRBV2 and TRBJ2-5, is EPEVTQTPSHQVTQMGQEVILRCVPISNHLYFYWYRQILGQKVEFLVSFYNNEISEKSEIFDDQFSVERPDGSNFTLKIRSTKLEDSAMYFCASNKGTQETQYFGPGTRLLVL.

The chain carries TRBV18 and TRBJ2-4, with D unclear. The V end lost 3 bases, the J end lost 3 bases, and 6 bases lay between the germline ends. The CDR3 is 13 residues long. Germline loops: CDR1 KGHSH, CDR2 LQKENI. The CDR3 DNA reads as TGTGCCAGCTCACCTGGCGTCAAAAACATTCAGTACTTC. Encoded protein: CASSPGVKNIQYF.

The chain couples TRBV5-8 to TRBJ2-1; D unresolved. CDR1 is SGHTS and CDR2 is YDEGEE in the germline V gene. The length of the CDR3 is 12 residues. Trimming shortened V by 4 bases and J by 9 bases, and 11 bases separated the two germline ends. CDR3 loop: CASSAYRLEQFF. The CDR3 DNA sequence: TGTGCCAGCAGCGCCTACCGTCTTGAGCAGTTCTTC.

The rearrangement uses TRBV11-3 and TRBJ2-5; TRBD2 matches at 12 bases. Per the germline V gene, CDR1 is SGHNT and CDR2 is YENEEA. The ends lost 5 bases at V and 0 bases at J; junction bases unmatched: 4. This CDR3 is built from 16 residues. The CDR3 protein is CASSAGLAGNQETQYF. DNA for the CDR3: TGTGCCAGCAGCGCCGGACTAGCGGGGAACCAAGAGACCCAGTACTTC.

In this sample, this clone turned up once. V is TRBV19 and J is TRBJ2-4, with 8 nucleotides matching TRBD2. Trimming cost V 9 bases and J 0 bases; bases outside gene matches: 7. This CDR3 spans 15 amino acids. The germline V gene encodes CDR1 LNHDA and CDR2 SQIVND (reference sequence). The CDR3, as DNA: TGTGCCAGCCACCCGGGGGGGGGAGCCAAAAACATTCAGTACTTC. The encoded protein is CASHPGGGAKNIQYF.

The chain carries TRBV28 and TRBJ2-7, with 7 bases matching TRBD1. The germline CDR1 and CDR2 sequences are MDHEN and SYDVKM. CDR3 length equals 14 residues. Trimming at V came to 8 bases and at J to 2 bases, leaving 9 bases not matched to a gene. The DNA of the CDR3 is TGTGCCAGCCACTCCGGGACAGAGGCCTACGAGCAGTACTTC. This translates into CASHSGTEAYEQYF.

This chain connects TRBV10-2 to TRBJ1-5; D might be TRBD1 (6 bases). The CDR3 is made up of 15 amino acids. V was trimmed by 3 bases and J by 2 bases, leaving 11 bases between them. Germline V gene sequence: CDR1 WSHSY, CDR2 SAAADI. The CDR3 is CASSDGGARNQPQHF. DNA of the CDR3: TGCGCCAGCAGTGACGGGGGGGCCCGCAATCAGCCCCAGCATTTT.

J is TRBJ2-5 and V is TRBV6-1; D is unresolved. CDR3 length: 15 amino acids. The V gene lost 0 bases and the J gene lost 1 base, with 9 bases spanning the gap. CDR1 is MNHNS, CDR2 SASEGT, per germline. CDR3 DNA sequence: TGTGCCAGCAGTGAAGCGCTAGGTGGCCAAGAGACCCAGTACTTC. Amino acids: CASSEALGGQETQYF.

About this clone itself: Other DNA sequences in this specimen translate into the identical CDR3. The chain couples TRBV19 to TRBJ1-2; D remains ambiguous. Trimming left V 3 bases short and J 2 bases short, with 7 bases between. Germline V gives CDR1 LNHDA, CDR2 SQIVND (reference sequence). The CDR3 covers 13 residues. In DNA form, the CDR3 reads TGTGCCAGTAGTATGAGGCAGAACTATGGCTACACCTTC. It codes for CASSMRQNYGYTF.

The V call is TRBV2, the J call TRBJ2-5, with a weak D call TRBD1 (6 bases). Per the germline V gene, CDR1 is SNHLY and CDR2 is FYNNEI. This CDR3 spans 12 amino acids. V lost 8 bases, J lost 4 bases, and 11 bases lay in between. CDR3 coding DNA: TGTGCCAGCTCAAGGGGGAGAGAGACCCAGTACTTC. It translates to CASSRGRETQYF.

The genes are TRBV10-2 and TRBJ1-5; D gene ambiguous. The CDR3 is made up of 15 amino acids. Germline CDR1 WSHSY, CDR2 SAAADI. Trimming removed 4 bases from V and 1 base from J, with 11 bases in between. CDR3 in DNA: TGCGCCAGCAGTGTGCCGGGAGCCAGCAATCAGCCCCAGCATTTT. Residues: CASSVPGASNQPQHF.

The CDR3 DNA reads TGTGCCAGTAGTATTCGACCGGGACTAGCGGGGGAATGGGTTACAAATGAGCAGTTCTTC. Protein product: CASSIRPGLAGEWVTNEQFF. This rearrangement joins TRBV19 to TRBJ2-1, with 14 positions matching TRBD2. This CDR3 region has 20 residues. With V trimmed by 3 bases and J by 7 bases, 17 bases remained unmatched. Germline-derived CDR1 and CDR2 are LNHDA and SQIVND (reference sequence).

This clone occurred once. The chain carries TRBV30 and TRBJ1-6; D is unresolved. Germline V CDR1 and CDR2: GTSNPN, SVGIG (reference sequence). Trimming took off 2 bases at V and 7 bases at J, with 12 bases between the two ends. The CDR3 totals 14 residues. The CDR3 DNA is TGTGCCTGGAGTCTCGGGTTCTTCAATTCACCCCTCCACTTT. Its translation is CAWSLGFFNSPLHF.

The chain couples TRBV6-4 to TRBJ1-6; D gene uncertain. Germline loops: CDR1 MRHNA, CDR2 SNTAGT. V dropped 6 bases and J dropped 9 bases, with 24 bases sitting between them. The CDR3 runs 17 residues. CDR3 coding DNA: TGTGCCAGCAGCGGCCCAAGCGGAGGGAATGAGGCTTCACCCCTCCACTTT. Protein: CASSGPSGGNEASPLHF.

This chain joins TRBV7-9 and TRBJ2-5; 10 bases fit TRBD1. Trimming took 6 bases from V and 5 from J; bases not matched to a gene: 6. The CDR3 length is 14 residues. Per germline, CDR1 SEHNR and CDR2 FQNEAQ (reference sequence). Written as DNA, the CDR3 is TGTGCCAGCAGTTTCGACAGGGGGCCTGAGACCCAGTACTTC. It is translated as CASSFDRGPETQYF.

Comments on this clone: Other DNA sequences in this sample translate to the same CDR3. The chain uses TRBV7-2 and TRBJ2-2; D is perhaps TRBD1 (6 bases). V lost 5 bases to trimming and J lost 1 base, with 11 bases between them. The CDR3 spans 15 residues. Germline CDR1 reads SGHTA; CDR2 reads FQGNSA. The CDR3, as DNA: TGTGCCAGCAGCGCCGACAGGTGGAACACCGGGGAGCTGTTTTTT. It encodes CASSADRWNTGELFF.

The J gene is TRBJ2-1, the V gene TRBV19; tentative D call: TRBD2 (5 bases). Trimming pared 1 base from V and 0 bases from J, leaving 10 bases between. This CDR3 comprises 16 residues. Germline V gene lookup returns CDR1 LNHDA and CDR2 SQIVND (reference sequence). The CDR3 nucleotides are TGTGCCAGTAGTATAGGATCGGGGAGCTCCTACAATGAGCAGTTCTTC. Translating gives CASSIGSGSSYNEQFF. The full variable domain, completed using reference TRBV19 and TRBJ2-1, is DGGITQSPKYLFRKEGQNVTLSCEQNLNHDAMYWYRQDPGQGLRLIYYSQIVNDFQKGDIAEGYSVSREKKESFPLTVTSAQKNPTAFYLCASSIGSGSSYNEQFFGPGTRLTVL.

The rearrangement uses TRBV19 and TRBJ1-1; 7 bases are shared with TRBD1. With V trimmed by 1 base and J by 0 bases, 2 bases remained unmatched. The CDR3 has 15 amino acids. Germline V lookup: CDR1 LNHDA, CDR2 SQIVND (reference sequence). CDR3 region: CASSIATGVNTEAFF. The CDR3 region has the DNA TGTGCCAGTAGTATAGCTACAGGGGTGAACACTGAAGCTTTCTTT.

The chain employs TRBV6-5 and TRBJ2-1; a weak D match, TRBD2 (7 bases). The V gene lost 6 bases and the J gene lost 7 bases, with 19 bases spanning the gap. This CDR3 is built from 15 residues. CDR1 is MNHEY, CDR2 SVGAGI, per germline. The CDR3 nucleotides read TGTGCCAGCAGACCAGGGGCGGGGGTGATAAATGAGCAGTTCTTC. Protein product: CASRPGAGVINEQFF.

The rearrangement joins TRBV4-1 to TRBJ1-4, with a weak D call TRBD1 (5 bases). This CDR3 spans 16 amino acids. The germline V gene encodes CDR1 MGHRA and CDR2 YSYEKL. The V end was cut by 2 bases, the J end by 0 bases, with 10 bases between. CDR3 bases: TGCGCCAGCAGCCAACCTTTCAGGGCAACTAATGAAAAACTGTTTTTT. Amino acids: CASSQPFRATNEKLFF.

V usage is TRBV25-1 and J usage is TRBJ1-4; D might be TRBD1 (5 bases). The CDR3 sequence is 15 residues long. In germline, CDR1 is MGHDK, CDR2 SYGVNS. V lost 3 bases, J lost 4 bases, and 12 bases lay in between. CDR3 residues: CASSDQNRYNEKLFF. The CDR3 DNA is TGTGCCAGCAGTGATCAGAACAGGTATAATGAAAAACTGTTTTTT.

As concerns this clone: In the same sample, other DNA sequences code for this CDR3. CDR3 region: CASSLGRGETQYF. CDR3 coding DNA: TGTGCCAGCAGCTTAGGGCGTGGGGAGACCCAGTACTTC. This chain links TRBV7-9 with TRBJ2-5; D gene ambiguous. The ends were cut back, 1 base at V and 5 bases at J, with 8 bases in the middle. CDR1 is SEHNR and CDR2 is FQNEAQ in the germline V gene (reference sequence). The CDR3 consists of 13 residues.

The chain carries TRBV5-1 and TRBJ1-2; 9 bases map to TRBD1. With 7 bases clipped from V and 5 bases from J, the junction kept 6 bases outside the gene matches. This CDR3 spans 13 amino acids. The germline V gene encodes CDR1 SGHRS and CDR2 YFSETQ. CDR3 DNA sequence: TGCGCCAGCGCCGGGACAGGGACATATGGCTACACCTTC. Its protein product is CASAGTGTYGYTF.

The chain carries TRBV5-1 and TRBJ1-1; D might be TRBD1 (5 bases). Trimming removed 3 bases at V and 3 bases at J, with 12 bases between. Germline CDR1 reads SGHRS; CDR2 reads YFSETQ. CDR3 length equals 14 residues. The CDR3 nucleotides read TGCGCCAGCAGCTCAATGCCGGGGGACACTGAAGCTTTCTTT. It is translated as CASSSMPGDTEAFF. The whole variable domain, filled in from reference TRBV5-1 and TRBJ1-1, reads KAGVTQTPRYLIKTRGQQVTLSCSPISGHRSVSWYQQTPGQGLQFLFEYFSETQRNKGNFPGRFSGRQFSNSRSEMNVSTLELGDSALYLCASSSMPGDTEAFFGQGTRLTVV.

This clone was recorded only once. The rearrangement uses TRBV25-1 and TRBJ2-1; D may be TRBD2 (5 bases). Trimming removed 1 base at V and 5 bases at J, with 9 bases between. CDR3 length equals 14 residues. CDR1 and CDR2 from the germline V gene are MGHDK and SYGVNS. The DNA of the CDR3 is TGTGCCAGCAGTGAATCCGGACTTGACAATGAGCAGTTCTTC. Amino acids: CASSESGLDNEQFF.

The V call is TRBV5-4, the J call TRBJ2-3; 8 bases agree with TRBD2. This CDR3 has 16 residues. CDR1 and CDR2 (germline): SGHNT, YYREEE (reference sequence). Trimming removed 3 bases from V and 1 base from J; junction bases left unmatched: 7. The CDR3: CASSSRRRGGTDTQYF. The CDR3 DNA reads as TGTGCCAGCAGCTCGCGAAGGCGGGGGGGCACAGATACGCAGTATTTT.

The chain recombines TRBV7-9 with TRBJ2-5, with D possibly matching TRBD2 (5 bases). V shed 6 bases and J shed 8 bases, with 13 bases lying between them. This CDR3 has 12 residues. Germline loops: CDR1 SEHNR, CDR2 FQNEAQ (reference sequence). CDR3 nucleotides: TGTGCCAGCAGTTCATCATCTAGCACCCAGTACTTC. Translated, it gives CASSSSSSTQYF.